This record covers a single T cell receptor (beta chain). Its antigen is undetermined. Researchers ran the assay at a deep level. TCRdb's table, derived via immunoSEQ multiplex PCR, lists solely in-frame clones and lacks some. Among fewer than 1.4 million clones listed, about 84% were seen once. This sample stems from a study of shared clonotypes between healthy human individuals. The V and J ends lost 2 bases and 5 bases respectively, with 10 bases between them. The CDR3 covers 13 residues. Germline V gives CDR1 SGHTS, CDR2 YDEGEE. Study findings and constraints: Naive subsets usually exceeded memory subsets in estimated richness. The expectation was that sequencing depth would affect clonotype sharing among donors.

The J gene is TRBJ1-1, the V gene TRBV5-8, with D unclear. This TCR was sampled from a man aged 18 to 35 in good health. Some clones in this sample may be carry-over from other donors' samples. What was sequenced was memory CD4+ T cells from PBMCs. The subset was: CD45RA-negative fraction. CDR3 bases: TGTGCCAGCAGCTTAGCCCCGCGGACTGAAGCTTTCTTT. Translated, it gives CASSLAPRTEAFF.